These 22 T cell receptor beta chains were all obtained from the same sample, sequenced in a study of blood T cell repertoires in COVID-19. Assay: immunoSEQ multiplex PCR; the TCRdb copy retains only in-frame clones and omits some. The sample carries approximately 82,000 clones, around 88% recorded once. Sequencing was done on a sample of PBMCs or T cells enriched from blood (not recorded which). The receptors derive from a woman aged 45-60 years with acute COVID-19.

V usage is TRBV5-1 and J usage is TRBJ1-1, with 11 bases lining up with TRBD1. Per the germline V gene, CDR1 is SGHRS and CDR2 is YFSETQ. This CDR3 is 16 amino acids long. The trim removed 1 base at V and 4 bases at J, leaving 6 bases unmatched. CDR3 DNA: TGCGCCAGCAGCTTGACCGGACAGGGGGCGCGCACTGAAGCTTTCTTT. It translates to CASSLTGQGARTEAFF.

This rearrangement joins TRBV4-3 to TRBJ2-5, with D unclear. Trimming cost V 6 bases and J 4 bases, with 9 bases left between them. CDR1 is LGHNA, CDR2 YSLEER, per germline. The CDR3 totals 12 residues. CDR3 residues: CASSRVGETQYF. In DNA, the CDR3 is TGCGCCAGCAGTCGGGTAGGAGAGACCCAGTACTTC.

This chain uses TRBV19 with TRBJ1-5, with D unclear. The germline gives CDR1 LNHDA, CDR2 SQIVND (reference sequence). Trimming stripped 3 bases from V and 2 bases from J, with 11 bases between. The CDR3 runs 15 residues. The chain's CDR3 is CASSMATEGNQPQHF. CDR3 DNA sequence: TGTGCCAGTAGTATGGCGACGGAGGGCAATCAGCCCCAGCATTTT.

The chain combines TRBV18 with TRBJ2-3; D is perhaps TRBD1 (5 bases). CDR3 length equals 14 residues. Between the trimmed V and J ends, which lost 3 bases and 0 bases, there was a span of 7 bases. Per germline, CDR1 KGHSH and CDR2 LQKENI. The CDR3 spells CASSPGQSTDTQYF. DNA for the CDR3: TGTGCCAGCTCACCGGGGCAGAGCACAGATACGCAGTATTTT.

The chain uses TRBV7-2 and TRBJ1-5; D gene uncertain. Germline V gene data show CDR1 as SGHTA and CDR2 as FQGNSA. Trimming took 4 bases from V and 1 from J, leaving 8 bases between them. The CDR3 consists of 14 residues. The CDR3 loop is CASSSLFSNQPQHF. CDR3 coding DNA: TGTGCCAGCAGCTCCCTATTCAGCAATCAGCCCCAGCATTTT.

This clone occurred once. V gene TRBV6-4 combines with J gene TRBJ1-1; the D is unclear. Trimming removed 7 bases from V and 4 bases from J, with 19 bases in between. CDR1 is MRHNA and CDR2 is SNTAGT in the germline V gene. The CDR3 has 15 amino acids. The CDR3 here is CASTPEGSRPTEAFF. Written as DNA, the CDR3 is TGTGCCAGCACCCCCGAGGGCTCCCGACCCACTGAAGCTTTCTTT.

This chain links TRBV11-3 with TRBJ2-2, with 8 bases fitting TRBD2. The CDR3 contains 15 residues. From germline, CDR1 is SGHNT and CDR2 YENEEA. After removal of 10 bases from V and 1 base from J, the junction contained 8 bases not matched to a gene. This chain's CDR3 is CATDGRGRNTGELFF. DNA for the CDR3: TGTGCCACAGACGGGAGGGGTAGGAACACCGGGGAGCTGTTTTTT.

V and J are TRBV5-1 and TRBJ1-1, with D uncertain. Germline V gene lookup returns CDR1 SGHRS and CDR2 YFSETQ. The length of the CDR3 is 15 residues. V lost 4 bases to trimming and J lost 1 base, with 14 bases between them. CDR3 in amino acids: CASSPRRPPNTEAFF. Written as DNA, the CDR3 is TGCGCCAGCAGCCCCCGGAGGCCACCGAACACTGAAGCTTTCTTT.

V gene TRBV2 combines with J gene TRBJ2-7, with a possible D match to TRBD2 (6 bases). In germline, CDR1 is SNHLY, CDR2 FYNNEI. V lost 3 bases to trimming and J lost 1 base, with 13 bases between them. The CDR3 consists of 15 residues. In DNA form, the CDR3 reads TGTGCCAGCAGTGAGGCGGGGACGCTGTCCTACGAGCAGTACTTC. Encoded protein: CASSEAGTLSYEQYF.

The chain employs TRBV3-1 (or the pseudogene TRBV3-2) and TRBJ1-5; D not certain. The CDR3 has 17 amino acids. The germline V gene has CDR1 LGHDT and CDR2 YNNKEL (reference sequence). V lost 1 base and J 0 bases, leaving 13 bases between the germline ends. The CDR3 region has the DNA TGTGCCAGCAGCCAAGGTACGGCAGGAGGTAGCAATCAGCCCCAGCATTTT. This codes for CASSQGTAGGSNQPQHF.

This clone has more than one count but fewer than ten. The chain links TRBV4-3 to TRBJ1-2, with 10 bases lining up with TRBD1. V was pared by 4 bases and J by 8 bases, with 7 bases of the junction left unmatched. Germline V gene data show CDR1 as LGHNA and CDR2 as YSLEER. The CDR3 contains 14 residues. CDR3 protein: CASSLPGTGEGYTF. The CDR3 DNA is TGCGCCAGCAGCCTCCCCGGGACAGGGGAGGGCTACACCTTC.

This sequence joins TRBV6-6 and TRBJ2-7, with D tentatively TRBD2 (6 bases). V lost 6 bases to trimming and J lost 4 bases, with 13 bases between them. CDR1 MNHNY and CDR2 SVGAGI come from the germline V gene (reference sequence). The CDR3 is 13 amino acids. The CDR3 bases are TGTGCCAGCAGAGGCGGGACTCCTTACGAGCAGTACTTC. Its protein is CASRGGTPYEQYF.

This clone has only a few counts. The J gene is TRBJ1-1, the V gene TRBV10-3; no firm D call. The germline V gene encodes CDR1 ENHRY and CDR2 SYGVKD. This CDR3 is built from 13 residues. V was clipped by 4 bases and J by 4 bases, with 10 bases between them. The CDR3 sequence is CAISVERGTEAFF. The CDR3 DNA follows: TGTGCCATCAGTGTCGAAAGAGGCACTGAAGCTTTCTTT.

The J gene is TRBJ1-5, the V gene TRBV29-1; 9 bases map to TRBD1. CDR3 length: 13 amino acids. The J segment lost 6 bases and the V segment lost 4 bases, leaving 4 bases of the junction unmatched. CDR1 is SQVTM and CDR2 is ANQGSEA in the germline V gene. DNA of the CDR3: TGCAGCGTTGGACAGGGGGTAAGTCAGCCCCAGCATTTT. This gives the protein CSVGQGVSQPQHF.

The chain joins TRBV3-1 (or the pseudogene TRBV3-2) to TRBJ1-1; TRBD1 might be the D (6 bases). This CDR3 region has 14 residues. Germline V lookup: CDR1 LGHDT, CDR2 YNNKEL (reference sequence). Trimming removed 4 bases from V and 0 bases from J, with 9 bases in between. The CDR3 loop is CASSPGQLNTEAFF. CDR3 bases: TGTGCCAGCAGCCCCGGACAGCTGAACACTGAAGCTTTCTTT.

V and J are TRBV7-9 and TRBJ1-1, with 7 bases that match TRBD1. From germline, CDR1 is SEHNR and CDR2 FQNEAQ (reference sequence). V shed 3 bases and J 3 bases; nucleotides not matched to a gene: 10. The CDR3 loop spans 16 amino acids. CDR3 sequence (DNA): TGTGCCAGCAGCTTTCCAGGGGGGTTGGAGGACACTGAAGCTTTCTTT. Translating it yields CASSFPGGLEDTEAFF.

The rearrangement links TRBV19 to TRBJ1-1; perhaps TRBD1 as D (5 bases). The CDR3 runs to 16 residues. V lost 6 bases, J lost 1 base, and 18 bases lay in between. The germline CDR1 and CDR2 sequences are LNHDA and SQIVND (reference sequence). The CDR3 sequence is CASSPGVGTTNTEAFF. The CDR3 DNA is TGTGCCAGTAGCCCGGGGGTCGGTACAACGAACACTGAAGCTTTCTTT.

CDR3: CASSALTGLSNTEAFF. The CDR3, as DNA: TGTGCCAGCAGCGCATTAACGGGACTTTCGAACACTGAAGCTTTCTTT. The rearrangement uses TRBV9 and TRBJ1-1, with a possible D match to TRBD1 (5 bases). V was clipped by 3 bases and J by 1 base, with 16 bases between them. CDR1 is SGDLS and CDR2 is YYNGEE in the germline V gene. The CDR3 has 16 residues.

DNA of the CDR3: TGCAGTGGACAGTCTAACTATGGCTACACCTTC. The encoded protein is CSGQSNYGYTF. The rearrangement joins TRBV20-1 to TRBJ1-2, with D perhaps TRBD1 (5 bases). V gave up 7 bases and J gave up 0 bases, with 6 bases separating them. Per the germline V gene, CDR1 is DFQATT and CDR2 is SNEGSKA (reference sequence). The CDR3 runs to 11 residues.

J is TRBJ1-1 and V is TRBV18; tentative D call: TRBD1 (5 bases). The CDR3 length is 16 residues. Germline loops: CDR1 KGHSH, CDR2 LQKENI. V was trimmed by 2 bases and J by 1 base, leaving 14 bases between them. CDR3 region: CASSPSVDRTNTEAFF. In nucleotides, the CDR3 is TGTGCCAGCTCACCAAGTGTTGACAGAACGAACACTGAAGCTTTCTTT.

DNA for the CDR3: TGTGCCAGCAGTTTAATCCCCCAACTAGCGGGTGGAGAGACCCAGTACTTC. Protein product: CASSLIPQLAGGETQYF. This sequence joins TRBV27 and TRBJ2-5; 9 bases map to TRBD2. Trimming removed 2 bases from V and 4 bases from J; junction bases left unmatched: 11. Germline-derived CDR1 and CDR2 are MNHEY and SMNVEV (reference sequence). The CDR3 loop spans 17 amino acids.

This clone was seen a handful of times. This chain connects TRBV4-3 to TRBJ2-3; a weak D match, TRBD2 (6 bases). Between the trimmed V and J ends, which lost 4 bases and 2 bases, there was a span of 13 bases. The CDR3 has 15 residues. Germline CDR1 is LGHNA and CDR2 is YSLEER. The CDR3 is CASSPGLTNTDTQYF. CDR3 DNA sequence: TGCGCCAGCAGCCCCGGACTAACGAACACAGATACGCAGTATTTT.